This entry features one T cell receptor (beta chain) sequence. Its target is not known. 5'RACE, which relied on constant-segment primers, yielded TCR alpha and TCR beta cDNA libraries carrying sample barcodes and UMIs. TCRdb re-analysed the 5' RACE reads in MiXCR, keeping a single row per CDR3 protein. This sample carries roughly 500,000 distinct CDR3 sequences, around 20% of them seen once, and the ten largest clones take 12%. These data come from a study of T-cell memory formation after mild COVID-19. Across the whole study: In these data, TCR clusters were largely donor specific. Study-level results: The study detected some responding clones in pre-infection memory, suggesting cross-reactive memory joined.

V shed 5 bases and J shed 5 bases, with 15 bases lying between them. CDR1 is SEHNR, CDR2 FQNEAQ, per germline (reference sequence). This CDR3 spans 14 amino acids. Source material: PBMCs or a T cell subset sorted from them (not recorded which). This clonotype originated in an adult woman who had mild COVID-19 (a few samples of this study predate the infection). Cell type and time point are not known. The genes are TRBV7-9 and TRBJ1-1, with D uncertain. Written as DNA, the CDR3 is TGTGCCAGCAGCGCTAGATTGGGTTTAACTGAAGCTTTCTTT. This encodes CASSARLGLTEAFF.